This T cell receptor beta chain was identified during a study of blood T cell repertoires in COVID-19. Study-wide background: Some COVID-19 samples were acute and others convalescent; all came from the United States, Italy and Spain. T cells, B-cell-depleted T cells, or PBMCs supplied cDNA or gDNA.

In the authors' workflow: Estimation of nucleated cell counts was performed using reference gene primer amplification. The repertoire was sequenced with immunoSEQ multiplex PCR; TCRdb's copy has only in-frame clones and lacks some. The V and J calls and clone size come from that table; D and trimming were worked out from the DNA. The sample consists of approximately 200,000 clones, about 86% of them appearing once. The CDR3 is 14 amino acids. Germline V gene lookup returns CDR1 SGHNT and CDR2 YENEEA. V gave up 5 bases and J gave up 0 bases, with 10 bases separating them. This TCR was sampled from a man in his sixties who had recovered from COVID-19. Material for sequencing was peripheral blood. V is TRBV11-3 and J is TRBJ1-1, with unresolved D. The CDR3 reads CASSKTTMNTEAFF. The CDR3 DNA reads TGTGCCAGCAGCAAGACAACCATGAACACTGAAGCTTTCTTT.